The 11 T cell receptor beta chains below all came from one sample that was sequenced in a study of early T cells in non-severe SARS-CoV-2 infection. Each CDR3 protein is one row after TCRdb ran MiXCR on the 5' RACE reads. There are about 48,000 distinct CDR3 sequences in the sample; roughly 7.7% occur only once, and 5.8% lies in the top ten. Sequenced sample: whole blood. These receptors were collected from an adult who was a healthcare worker with PCR-confirmed SARS-CoV-2 infection or an uninfected control (not recorded which).

At least ten counts were recorded for this clonotype. V is TRBV10-1 and J is TRBJ1-5; no definite D call. V lost 0 bases to trimming and J lost 3 bases, with 6 bases between them. The CDR3 is 14 residues long. Germline values: CDR1 WNHNN, CDR2 SYGVQD (reference sequence). The CDR3 reads CASSESGNNQPQHF. CDR3 in DNA: TGCGCCAGCAGTGAGTCGGGGAACAATCAGCCCCAGCATTTT.

This clonotype was recorded at least ten times. V gene TRBV10-1 combines with J gene TRBJ2-3; 15 bases align to TRBD2. J was trimmed by 4 bases and V by 5 bases; bases with no gene match: 7. The germline V gene encodes CDR1 WNHNN and CDR2 SYGVQD (reference sequence). The CDR3 sequence is 17 residues long. Here the CDR3 DNA reads TGCGCCAGCAGTAGGACTAGCGGGGGGGCCGGGGCAGATACGCAGTATTTT. Translated, it gives CASSRTSGGAGADTQYF.

V is TRBV12-3 or TRBV12-4 and J is TRBJ2-2; unclear D gene. This CDR3 is 16 amino acids long. Trimming removed 5 bases at V and 0 bases at J, with 13 bases between. The CDR3 region has the DNA TGTGCCAGCAGTAATCTGGGCCTGACGAACACCGGGGAGCTGTTTTTT. It translates to CASSNLGLTNTGELFF.

This clonotype was seen more than once but under ten times. The chain is built from TRBV14 and TRBJ1-1; TRBD1 matches at 8 bases. CDR1 is SGHDN and CDR2 is FVKESK in the germline V gene. J gave up 14 bases and V 3 bases, and 8 bases lay outside the gene matches. The CDR3 consists of 12 residues. CDR3 sequence (DNA): TGTGCCAGCAGCCACGGGACAGGTTGGAGGTTCTTT. It specifies CASSHGTGWRFF.

In this sample, this clonotype turned up many times. The chain carries TRBV10-3 and TRBJ2-3, with D uncertain. CDR3 length: 11 amino acids. V lost 10 bases and J lost 0, with 5 bases in between. CDR1 is ENHRY and CDR2 is SYGVKD in the germline V gene. The CDR3 loop is CASTSTDTQYF. The CDR3 nucleotides are TGTGCCAGCACCAGCACAGATACGCAGTATTTT.

This clonotype was found many times. V gene TRBV20-1 combines with J gene TRBJ1-3; no firm D call. Trimming left V 5 bases short and J 3 bases short, with 11 bases between. CDR3 size: 13 residues. In germline, CDR1 is DFQATT, CDR2 SNEGSKA (reference sequence). The CDR3 reads CSAPGRDGNTIYF. In DNA, the CDR3 is TGCAGTGCTCCCGGGAGGGATGGAAACACCATATATTTT.

This clonotype was seen many times. This chain joins TRBV28 and TRBJ2-5, with TRBD1 as a possible D gene (6 bases). CDR1 and CDR2 (germline): MDHEN, SYDVKM. V shed 5 bases and J shed 2 bases, with 9 bases lying between them. The length of the CDR3 is 13 residues. The CDR3 bases are TGTGCCAGCAGTCCGGACAGACAAGAGACCCAGTACTTC. Its translation: CASSPDRQETQYF. Full variable domain (missing parts from reference TRBV28 and TRBJ2-5): DVKVTQSSRYLVKRTGEKVFLECVQDMDHENMFWYRQDPGLGLRLIYFSYDVKMKEKGDIPEGYSVSREKKERFSLILESASTNQTSMYLCASSPDRQETQYFGPGTRLLVL.

This clonotype was detected only a few times. This rearrangement joins TRBV30 to TRBJ1-1, with a tentative D call TRBD1 (5 bases). The germline V gene encodes CDR1 GTSNPN and CDR2 SVGIG (reference sequence). Trimming removed 3 bases at V and 4 bases at J, with 21 bases between. The CDR3 runs 16 residues. CDR3 coding DNA: TGTGCCTGGAGACCTACGAGCAGGGAATACGGCACTGAAGCTTTCTTT. It yields the protein CAWRPTSREYGTEAFF.

This clonotype occurred many times. The V call is TRBV27, the J call TRBJ2-3; D gene uncertain. Germline V gene data show CDR1 as MNHEY and CDR2 as SMNVEV (reference sequence). The CDR3 consists of 16 residues. Trimming took 0 bases from V and 2 from J, leaving 12 bases between them. DNA for the CDR3: TGTGCCAGCAGTTTATCGAACCCGTCCCCCACAGATACGCAGTATTTT. Protein product: CASSLSNPSPTDTQYF.

This clonotype has ten or more counts. J is TRBJ2-2 and V is TRBV12-5, with D maybe TRBD1 (5 bases). Between the trimmed V and J ends, which lost 6 bases and 6 bases, there was a span of 17 bases. In germline, CDR1 is LGHNT, CDR2 FRNRAP. The CDR3 has 15 amino acids. CDR3 nucleotides: TGTGCTAGTGGAACCGATCAGGGCGGATCCGGGGAGCTGTTTTTT. It translates to CASGTDQGGSGELFF.

This clonotype was counted many times. CDR3 protein: CASSNLRTGIDEQFF. CDR3 nucleotide sequence: TGTGCCAGCAGTAACTTAAGGACAGGGATTGATGAGCAGTTCTTC. The J gene is TRBJ2-1, the V gene TRBV6-4, with 8 positions matching TRBD1. The V gene's germline CDR1 is MRHNA and CDR2 SNTAGT. CDR3 length equals 15 residues. Germline trimming cut 5 bases from V and 8 bases from J; bases unmatched to any gene: 11.